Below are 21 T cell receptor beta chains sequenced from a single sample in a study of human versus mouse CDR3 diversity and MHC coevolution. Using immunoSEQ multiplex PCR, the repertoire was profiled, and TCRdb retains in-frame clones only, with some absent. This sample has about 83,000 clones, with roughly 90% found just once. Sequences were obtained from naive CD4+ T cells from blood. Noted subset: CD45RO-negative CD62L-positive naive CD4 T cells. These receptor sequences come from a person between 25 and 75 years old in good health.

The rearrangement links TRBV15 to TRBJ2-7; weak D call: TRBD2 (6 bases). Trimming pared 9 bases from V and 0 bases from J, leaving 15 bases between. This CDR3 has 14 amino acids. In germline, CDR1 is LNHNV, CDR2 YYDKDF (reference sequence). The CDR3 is CATQPGLGSYEQYF. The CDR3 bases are TGTGCCACTCAACCGGGACTGGGCTCCTACGAGCAGTACTTC.

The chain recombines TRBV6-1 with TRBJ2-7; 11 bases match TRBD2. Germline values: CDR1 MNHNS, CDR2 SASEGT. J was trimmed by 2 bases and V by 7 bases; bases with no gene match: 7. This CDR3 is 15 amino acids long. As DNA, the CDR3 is TGTGCCAGCATTCTGCTAGCGGGAGGCACCTACGAGCAGTACTTC. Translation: CASILLAGGTYEQYF.

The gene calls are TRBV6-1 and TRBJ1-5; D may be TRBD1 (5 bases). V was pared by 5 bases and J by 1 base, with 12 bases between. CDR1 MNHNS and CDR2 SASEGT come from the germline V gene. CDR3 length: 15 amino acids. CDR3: CASSLGANSNQPQHF. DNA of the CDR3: TGTGCCAGCAGTTTAGGGGCCAACAGCAATCAGCCCCAGCATTTT.

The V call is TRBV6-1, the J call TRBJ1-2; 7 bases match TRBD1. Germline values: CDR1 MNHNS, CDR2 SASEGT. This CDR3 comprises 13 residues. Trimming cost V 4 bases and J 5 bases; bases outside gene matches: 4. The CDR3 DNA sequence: TGTGCCAGCAGTGCCGAACAGGGGTATGGCTACACCTTC. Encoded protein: CASSAEQGYGYTF.

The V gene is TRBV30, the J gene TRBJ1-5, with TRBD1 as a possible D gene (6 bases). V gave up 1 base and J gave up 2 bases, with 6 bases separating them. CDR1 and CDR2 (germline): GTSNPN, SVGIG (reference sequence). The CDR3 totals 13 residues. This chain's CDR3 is CAWSAGGNQPQHF. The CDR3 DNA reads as TGTGCCTGGAGTGCAGGGGGCAATCAGCCCCAGCATTTT.

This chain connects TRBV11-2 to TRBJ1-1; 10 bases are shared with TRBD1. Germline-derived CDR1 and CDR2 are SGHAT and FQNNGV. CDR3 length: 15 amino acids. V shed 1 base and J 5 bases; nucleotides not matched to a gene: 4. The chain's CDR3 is CASSLGQGARTEAFF. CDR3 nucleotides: TGTGCCAGCAGCTTAGGACAGGGGGCGAGAACTGAAGCTTTCTTT.

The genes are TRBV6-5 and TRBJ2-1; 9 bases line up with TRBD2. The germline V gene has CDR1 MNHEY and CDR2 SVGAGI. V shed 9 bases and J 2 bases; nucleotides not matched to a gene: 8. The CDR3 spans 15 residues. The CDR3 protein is CASAYSGSTYNEQFF. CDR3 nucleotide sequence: TGTGCCAGTGCTTATAGCGGGAGCACCTACAATGAGCAGTTCTTC.

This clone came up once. This CDR3 is CASSAGNTGELFF. The CDR3 nucleotides read TGTGCCAGTTCCGCGGGGAACACCGGGGAGCTGTTTTTT. The chain joins TRBV19 to TRBJ2-2; D is possibly TRBD2 (5 bases). The CDR3 loop spans 13 amino acids. Germline-derived CDR1 and CDR2 are LNHDA and SQIVND (reference sequence). With 8 bases removed from V and 1 base from J, the gap between germline ends came to 8 bases.

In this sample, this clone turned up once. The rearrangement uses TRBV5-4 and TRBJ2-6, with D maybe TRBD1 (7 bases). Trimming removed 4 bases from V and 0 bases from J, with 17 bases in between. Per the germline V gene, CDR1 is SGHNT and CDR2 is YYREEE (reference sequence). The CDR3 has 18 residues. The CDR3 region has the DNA TGTGCCAGCAGCCCGCGGGGACAGATAAGCTCTGGGGCCAACGTCCTGACTTTC. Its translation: CASSPRGQISSGANVLTF.

CDR3 sequence reads: CASSRIGAAPYEQYF. In nucleotides, the CDR3 is TGCGCCAGCAGCCGGATTGGGGCCGCCCCCTACGAGCAGTACTTC. This chain uses TRBV5-1 with TRBJ2-7, with a tentative D call TRBD1 (5 bases). V dropped 4 bases and J dropped 2 bases, with 16 bases sitting between them. The CDR3 contains 15 residues. Germline CDR1 reads SGHRS; CDR2 reads YFSETQ.

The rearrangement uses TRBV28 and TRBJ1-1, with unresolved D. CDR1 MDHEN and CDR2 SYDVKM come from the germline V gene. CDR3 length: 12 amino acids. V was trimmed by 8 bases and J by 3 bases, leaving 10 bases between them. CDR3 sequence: CASHRPHTEAFF. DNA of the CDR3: TGTGCCAGCCACAGACCCCACACTGAAGCTTTCTTT.

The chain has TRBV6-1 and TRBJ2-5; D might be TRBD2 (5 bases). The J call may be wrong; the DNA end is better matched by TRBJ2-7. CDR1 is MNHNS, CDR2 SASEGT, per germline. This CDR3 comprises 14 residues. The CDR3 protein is CASTRLTDSYEQYF. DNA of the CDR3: TGTGCCAGCACCAGACTAACAGACTCCTACGAGCAGTACTTC.

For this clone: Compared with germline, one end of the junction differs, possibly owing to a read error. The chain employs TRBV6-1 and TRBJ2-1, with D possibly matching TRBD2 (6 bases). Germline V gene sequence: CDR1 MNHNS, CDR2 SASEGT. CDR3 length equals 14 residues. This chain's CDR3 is CASRTTSSGNEQLF. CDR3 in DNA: TGTGCCAGCAGAACGACTAGTTCGGGCAATGAGCAGCTCTTC.

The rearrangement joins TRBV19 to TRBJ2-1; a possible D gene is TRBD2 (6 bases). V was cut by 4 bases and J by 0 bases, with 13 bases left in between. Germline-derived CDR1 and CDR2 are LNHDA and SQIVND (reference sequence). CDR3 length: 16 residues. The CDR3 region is CASSNSGLPSYNEQFF. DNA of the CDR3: TGTGCCAGTAGTAATAGCGGACTCCCCTCCTACAATGAGCAGTTCTTC. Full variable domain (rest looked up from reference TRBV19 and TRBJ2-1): DGGITQSPKYLFRKEGQNVTLSCEQNLNHDAMYWYRQDPGQGLRLIYYSQIVNDFQKGDIAEGYSVSREKKESFPLTVTSAQKNPTAFYLCASSNSGLPSYNEQFFGPGTRLTVL.

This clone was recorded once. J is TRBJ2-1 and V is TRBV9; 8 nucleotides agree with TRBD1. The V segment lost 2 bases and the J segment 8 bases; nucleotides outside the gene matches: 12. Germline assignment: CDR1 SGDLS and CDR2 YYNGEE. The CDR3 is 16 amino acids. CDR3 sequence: CASSVRTGLTMDEQFF. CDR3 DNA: TGTGCCAGCAGCGTCCGGACAGGGCTGACAATGGATGAGCAGTTCTTC.

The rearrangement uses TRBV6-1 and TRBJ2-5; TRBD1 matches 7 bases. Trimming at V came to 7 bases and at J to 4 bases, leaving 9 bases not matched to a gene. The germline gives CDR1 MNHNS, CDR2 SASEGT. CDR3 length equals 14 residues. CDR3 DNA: TGTGCCAGCACTATCAGGGGGTACGGAGAGACCCAGTACTTC. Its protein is CASTIRGYGETQYF.

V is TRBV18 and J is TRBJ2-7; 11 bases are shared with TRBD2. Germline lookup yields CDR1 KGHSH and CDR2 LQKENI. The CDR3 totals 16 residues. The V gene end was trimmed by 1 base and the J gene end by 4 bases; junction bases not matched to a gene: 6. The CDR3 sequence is CASSPLPGTSGYEQYF. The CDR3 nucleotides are TGTGCCAGCTCACCACTGCCCGGGACTAGCGGATACGAGCAGTACTTC. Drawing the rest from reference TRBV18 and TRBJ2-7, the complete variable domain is NAGVMQNPRHLVRRRGQEARLRCSPMKGHSHVYWYRQLPEEGLKFMVYLQKENIIDESGMPKERFSAEFPKEGPSILRIQQVVRGDSAAYFCASSPLPGTSGYEQYFGPGTRLTVT.

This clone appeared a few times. This CDR3 is CASSLDRSTEKLFF. In DNA, the CDR3 is TGTGCCAGTAGTTTGGACAGGTCGACTGAAAAACTGTTTTTT. The genes are TRBV19 and TRBJ1-4, with 7 bases that match TRBD1. V was pared by 5 bases and J by 7 bases, with 7 bases of the junction left unmatched. CDR1 is LNHDA and CDR2 is SQIVND in the germline V gene (reference sequence). The length of the CDR3 is 14 residues.

Written as DNA, the CDR3 is TGTGCCAGCAGCCTTCAAGCCCTCAGGTATGGCTACACCTTC. This encodes CASSLQALRYGYTF. The genes are TRBV14 and TRBJ1-2; no firm D call. The CDR3 consists of 14 residues. Germline CDR1 reads SGHDN; CDR2 reads FVKESK. V was shortened by 4 bases and J by 5 bases, with 14 bases between the two germline ends.

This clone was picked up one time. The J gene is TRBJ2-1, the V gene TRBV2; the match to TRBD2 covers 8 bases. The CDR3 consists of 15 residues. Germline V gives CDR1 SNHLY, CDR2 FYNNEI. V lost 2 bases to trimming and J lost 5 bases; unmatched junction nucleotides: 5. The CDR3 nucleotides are TGTGCCAGCAGTGAACGCGGGAGGTTAGACAATGAGCAGTTCTTC. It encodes CASSERGRLDNEQFF.

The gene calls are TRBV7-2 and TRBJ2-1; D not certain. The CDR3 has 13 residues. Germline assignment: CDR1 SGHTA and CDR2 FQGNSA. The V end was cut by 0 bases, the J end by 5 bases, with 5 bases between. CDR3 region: CASSLAENNEQFF. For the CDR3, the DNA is TGTGCCAGCAGCTTAGCGGAGAACAATGAGCAGTTCTTC.